This T cell receptor (beta chain) was sequenced for a study of identifying expanded T cells in peripheral blood. Concerning this clone itself: Its antigen remains unidentified.

Healthy donors had no documented immune events, such as infections, while sampled. CDR1 SGHVS and CDR2 FQNEAQ come from the germline V gene. The junction had 5 bases not matched to a gene; V was cut back by 3 bases and J by 0 bases. This CDR3 region has 16 residues. Sequencing was performed with immunoSEQ multiplex PCR; in TCRdb, only in-frame clones are kept and a portion is missing. The table lists about 130,000 clones, 75% to 90% of them singletons. Whole-study results and caveats: Over approximately two and four weeks, about 17 and 20 clones changed, versus approximately 1.1 between replicates. Across healthy donors, higher total template counts meant significantly greater approximately 2-week count variance.

This TCR came from a person aged 18 to 70 in good health. V and J are TRBV7-8 and TRBJ2-3; 8 positions match TRBD1. What was sequenced was blood. The CDR3 is CASSFQGATSTDTQYF. CDR3 in DNA: TGTGCCAGCAGCTTCCAGGGGGCCACTAGCACAGATACGCAGTATTTT.